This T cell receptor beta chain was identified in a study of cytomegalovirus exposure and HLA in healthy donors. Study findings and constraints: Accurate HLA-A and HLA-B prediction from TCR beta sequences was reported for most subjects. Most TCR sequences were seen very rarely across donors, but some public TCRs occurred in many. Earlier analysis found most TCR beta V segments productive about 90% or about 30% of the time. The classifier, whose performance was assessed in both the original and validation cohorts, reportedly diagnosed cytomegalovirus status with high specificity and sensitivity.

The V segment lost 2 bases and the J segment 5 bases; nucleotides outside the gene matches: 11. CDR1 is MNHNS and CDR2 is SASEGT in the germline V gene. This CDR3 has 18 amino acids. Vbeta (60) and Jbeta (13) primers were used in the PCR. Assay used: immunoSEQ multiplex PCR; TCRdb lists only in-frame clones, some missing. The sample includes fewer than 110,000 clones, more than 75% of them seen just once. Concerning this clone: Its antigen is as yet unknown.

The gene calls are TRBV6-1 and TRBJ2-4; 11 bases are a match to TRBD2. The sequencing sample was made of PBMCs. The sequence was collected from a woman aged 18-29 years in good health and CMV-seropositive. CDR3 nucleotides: TGTGCCAGCAGTGAAATGGGATTAGCGGGGGGGATGCAAAACATTCAGTACTTC. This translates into CASSEMGLAGGMQNIQYF.